The following is a T cell receptor beta chain sequence with its context. As yet, its antigen is unknown. This record belongs to a study of cytomegalovirus exposure and HLA in healthy donors. Study in general: Falling in the Caucasian-associated ancestry cluster were approximately 86% of some 400 genotyped donors.

The CDR3 sequence is 15 residues long. Germline values: CDR1 LNHDA, CDR2 SQIVND (reference sequence). Deletions cut 5 bases from V and 8 bases from J, with 21 bases between. Amplification used 60 Vbeta primers and 13 Jbeta primers. Sequencing was performed with immunoSEQ multiplex PCR; in TCRdb, only in-frame clones are kept and a portion is missing. In all, the sample yields 60,000 or so clones. Study-wide results and limits: The study found most TCR sequences rare, yet found some public TCRs in many donors.

The rearrangement links TRBV19 to TRBJ1-2; the D gene is possibly TRBD1 (6 bases). The TCR sequence derives from a man aged 45 to 65 in good health and CMV-seropositive. Input material: PBMCs. The CDR3 DNA is TGTGCCAGTAGTCCCCTCTACAGGACAGATAGGGGCTACACCTTC. This gives the protein CASSPLYRTDRGYTF.